One and the same sample provided the 26 T cell receptor beta chains below, sequenced in a study of T cell clusters in autoimmune cytopenias. TRB was amplified from approximately 250 ng of peripheral blood genomic DNA per sample. One tube held mixed TRB-A and TRB-B primer pools for touch-down PCR. TCRdb re-analyzed the multiplex PCR reads; it lists each CDR3 protein once, without DNA. The sample includes roughly 11,000 distinct CDR3 sequences. This same sample was also part of a study on T cell repertoires in aging, cancer and after chemotherapy.

What was sequenced was peripheral blood. Source of these receptors: a human donor in good health.

This clonotype is called medium-sized based on its frequency. The chain is built from TRBV6-5 and TRBJ2-7. Germline V lookup: CDR1 MNHEY, CDR2 SVGAGI. The CDR3 sequence is 13 residues long. The CDR3 spells CASSADNSYEQYF.

The V gene is TRBV11-1, the J gene TRBJ2-7; the TCRdb call, TRBD2, lacks DNA for checking. The CDR3 has 13 amino acids. From germline, CDR1 is SGHAT and CDR2 FQDESV (reference sequence). CDR3 in amino acids: CASSYSTSDEQYF.

Frequency places this clonotype as medium-sized. The V call is TRBV29-1, the J call TRBJ1-2; absent DNA, TCRdb's TRBD1 call cannot be checked. The CDR3 runs to 12 residues. CDR1 is SQVTM and CDR2 is ANQGSEA in the germline V gene. This CDR3 is CSVQGPRDGYTF.

This sequence joins TRBV28 and TRBJ1-1; TCRdb lists TRBD1, though no DNA is available to test this call. Germline loops: CDR1 MDHEN, CDR2 SYDVKM. CDR3 length equals 15 residues. The CDR3 is CASFSMGAPSTEAFF.

This chain links TRBV24-1 with TRBJ2-1; the D call of TRBD1 rests on TCRdb alone, since no DNA is present to check it. The CDR3 length is 16 residues. Germline V lookup: CDR1 KGHDR, CDR2 SFDVKD. CDR3 sequence: CATSDSGHLSYNEQFF.

This chain connects TRBV6-6 to TRBJ2-1; TCRdb's D gene call, TRBD1, goes unchecked for lack of DNA. The CDR3 has 14 amino acids. From germline, CDR1 is MNHNY and CDR2 SVGAGI (reference sequence). The CDR3 loop is CASMTGGANNEQFF.

The chain carries TRBV20-1 and TRBJ1-3. Germline lookup yields CDR1 DFQATT and CDR2 SNEGSKA (reference sequence). The CDR3 contains 16 residues. This CDR3 is CSARDPTQSLRNTIYF.

Frequency places this clonotype as medium-sized. V gene TRBV5-4 combines with J gene TRBJ2-5; TCRdb's D call, TRBD2, is unchecked because there is no DNA. CDR3 length equals 15 residues. CDR1 is SGHNT and CDR2 is YYREEE in the germline V gene (reference sequence). CDR3 in amino acids: CASSLSAGVGETQYF.

The rearrangement joins TRBV7-2 to TRBJ2-3; the D call of TRBD2 rests on TCRdb alone, since no DNA is present to check it. The CDR3 runs to 15 residues. Per germline, CDR1 SGHTA and CDR2 FQGNSA. The CDR3 protein is CASSLSGRIQNTQYF.

The chain uses TRBV6-5 and TRBJ2-1; TCRdb calls TRBD2, which cannot be checked without DNA. The CDR3 spans 14 residues. CDR1 is MNHEY, CDR2 SVGAGI, per germline. The CDR3 is CASSLGGARNEQFF.

The V call is TRBV6-6, the J call TRBJ1-1; TCRdb lists TRBD1, though no DNA is available to test this call. Germline values: CDR1 MNHNY, CDR2 SVGAGI (reference sequence). The CDR3 is 14 amino acids. This CDR3 reads CASRRDFGGTEAFF.

V and J are TRBV6-5 and TRBJ2-1. CDR1 is MNHEY and CDR2 is SVGAGI in the germline V gene. The length of the CDR3 is 14 residues. The CDR3 sequence: CASSFDSSYIEQFF.

The chain couples TRBV19 to TRBJ1-2; the D gene TCRdb calls, TRBD1, cannot be checked with no DNA. Germline CDR1 reads LNHDA; CDR2 reads SQIVND (reference sequence). The CDR3 covers 16 residues. CDR3 in amino acids: CASSIKSWTGVYGYTF.

The chain joins TRBV6-5 to TRBJ1-5. Per germline, CDR1 MNHEY and CDR2 SVGAGI. The CDR3 length is 13 residues. CDR3 residues: CASSHPGIGTQHF.

The chain combines TRBV5-6 with TRBJ1-2. CDR1 and CDR2 (germline): SGHDT, YYEEEE. This CDR3 spans 15 amino acids. CDR3 protein: CASSLREGFPYGYTF. Full variable domain (remainder filled in from reference TRBV5-6 and TRBJ1-2): DAGVTQSPTHLIKTRGQQVTLRCSPKSGHDTVSWYQQALGQGPQFIFQYYEEEERQRGNFPDRFSGHQFPNYSSELNVNALLLGDSALYLCASSLREGFPYGYTFGSGTRLTVV.

The chain has TRBV11-1 and TRBJ1-1. Germline V gene data show CDR1 as SGHAT and CDR2 as FQDESV (reference sequence). This CDR3 contains 14 residues. The CDR3 protein is CASSLDPANTEAFF.

The chain employs TRBV19 and TRBJ2-5; TCRdb indicates TRBD1, and absent DNA this call remains unverified. The CDR3 extends over 16 amino acids. Germline-derived CDR1 and CDR2 are LNHDA and SQIVND (reference sequence). The CDR3 spells CASSILTRGDQETQYF. Drawing the rest from reference TRBV19 and TRBJ2-5, the complete variable domain is DGGITQSPKYLFRKEGQNVTLSCEQNLNHDAMYWYRQDPGQGLRLIYYSQIVNDFQKGDIAEGYSVSREKKESFPLTVTSAQKNPTAFYLCASSILTRGDQETQYFGPGTRLLVL.

The CDR3 loop reads CASSQSWGAEDNYGYTF. The J gene is TRBJ1-2, the V gene TRBV12-3 or TRBV12-4. This CDR3 has 17 residues.

Its frequency marks this clonotype as medium-sized (0.01 to 0.1%). This chain links TRBV12-3 or TRBV12-4 with TRBJ2-1. The CDR3 loop spans 15 amino acids. This CDR3 is CASSIAGSSYNEQFF.

V is TRBV6-2 or TRBV6-3 and J is TRBJ1-1; TCRdb returns TRBD1, unconfirmable since there is no DNA. CDR1 and CDR2 from the germline V gene are MNHEY and SVGEGT. The CDR3 loop spans 14 amino acids. The CDR3: CASSRRQGVREAFF.

The chain uses TRBV7-6 and TRBJ2-7; the D gene TCRdb calls, TRBD2, cannot be checked with no DNA. Germline loops: CDR1 SGHVS, CDR2 FNYEAQ. CDR3 length equals 14 residues. CDR3 protein: CASSFGGPSYEQYF.

This clonotype is called medium-sized based on its frequency. V gene TRBV5-4 combines with J gene TRBJ2-3. The germline CDR1 and CDR2 sequences are SGHNT and YYREEE (reference sequence). The CDR3 contains 14 residues. CDR3 amino acids: CASSLDRAMDTQYF.

The chain employs TRBV7-9 and TRBJ2-5. The germline gives CDR1 SEHNR, CDR2 FQNEAQ (reference sequence). The CDR3 has 11 amino acids. The CDR3 here is CASSERETQYF.

Frequency places this clonotype as medium-sized (0.01 to 0.1%). The genes are TRBV13 and TRBJ2-1; TCRdb reports TRBD2, a call that lacks DNA to check it against. CDR3 length: 13 amino acids. Germline V gene lookup returns CDR1 PRHDT and CDR2 FYEKMQ (reference sequence). The CDR3 sequence is CASSLGGGNEQFF.

This sequence joins TRBV6-2 or TRBV6-3 and TRBJ2-1; the TCRdb call, TRBD1, lacks DNA for checking. The CDR3 runs to 17 residues. Germline V gene lookup returns CDR1 MNHEY and CDR2 SVGEGT. CDR3 region: CASSLSLSRAAYNEQFF.

The gene calls are TRBV19 and TRBJ1-1; the D call of TRBD1 rests on TCRdb alone, since no DNA is present to check it. This CDR3 region has 16 residues. Germline V gene data show CDR1 as LNHDA and CDR2 as SQIVND (reference sequence). This chain's CDR3 is CASTRGGSPPTSEAFF.